This section outlines one TCR beta chain sequence together with its context. The target antigen is unknown. cDNA synthesis used the whole RNA isolate, giving expressed TCRB sequences. Sequencing used immunoSEQ multiplex PCR; TCRdb keeps in-frame clones, though not all of them. The sample has roughly 150,000 clones; around 8.6% are singletons. The data are from a study of beta chain features in type 1 diabetes. Study observations and caveats: TCRB CDR3s from Type 1 diabetes patients were moderately but significantly shorter in all four CD4+ subsets. The similarity of naive, central memory and Treg TCRB repertoires appeared greater among patients than among healthy donors. Cells expressing TCR highly could be over-represented by cDNA sequencing. Among type 1 diabetes patients, VDJ junctions had fewer insertions and more deletions.

The ends were cut back, 6 bases at V and 7 bases at J, with 22 bases in the middle. From germline, CDR1 is SNHLY and CDR2 FYNNEI. This CDR3 region has 15 residues. The source of this sequence is a woman between 18 and 29 years old with type 1 diabetes. Input material: central memory CD4+ T cells from blood. The chain is built from TRBV2 and TRBJ2-7; D not resolved. The CDR3, as DNA: TGTGCCAGCAGGGCCAATGCACACTACCTTGGTGAGCAGTACTTC. The encoded protein is CASRANAHYLGEQYF.